The source of this TCR beta chain is a study of T-cell reconstitution after alpha-beta-depleted transplantation in children. The CDR3 totals 16 residues. V was trimmed by 3 bases and J by 7 bases, leaving 23 bases between them. CDR1 is SGHKS and CDR2 is YYEKEE in the germline V gene (reference sequence). As it was prepared, the TCRbeta library received unique molecular identifiers. TCRdb fed the PCR reads into MiXCR, producing one record per CDR3 protein. The data show around 500,000 distinct CDR3 sequences, with roughly 23% seen just once and 14% held by the top ten. The sample here was PBMCs, mostly from graft donor cells, taken 360 days after TCRalphabeta/CD19-depleted stem cell transplant. The chain joins TRBV5-5 to TRBJ2-7, with D perhaps being TRBD1 or TRBD2 (5 bases each). The sequence was collected from a boy younger than two who had a stem cell transplant for acute myeloid leukemia, so the T cells may come from the graft donor. CDR3 protein: CASSYTRDRLREEQYF. The CDR3 DNA reads as TGTGCCAGCAGCTACACCCGGGACCGACTTAGAGAGGAGCAGTACTTC.